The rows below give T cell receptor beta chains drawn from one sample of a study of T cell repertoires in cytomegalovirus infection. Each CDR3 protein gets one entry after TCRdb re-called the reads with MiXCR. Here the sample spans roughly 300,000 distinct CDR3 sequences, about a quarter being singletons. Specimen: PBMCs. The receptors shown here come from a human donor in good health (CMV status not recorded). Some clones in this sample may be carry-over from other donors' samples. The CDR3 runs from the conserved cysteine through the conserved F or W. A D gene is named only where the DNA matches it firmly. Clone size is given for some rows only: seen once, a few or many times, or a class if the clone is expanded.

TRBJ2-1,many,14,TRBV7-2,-,CASSLAVGGYEQFF,TGTGCCAGCAGCTTAGCAGTAGGGGGGTATGAGCAGTTCTTC
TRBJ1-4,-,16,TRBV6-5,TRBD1,CASSYFSGTGVEKLFF,TGTGCCAGCAGTTACTTTTCGGGGACAGGGGTTGAAAAACTGTTTTTT
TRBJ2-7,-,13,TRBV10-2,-,CASSGQRPNEQYF,TGCGCCAGCAGTGGACAGAGGCCCAACGAGCAGTACTTC
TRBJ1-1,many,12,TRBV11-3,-,CASSLAGAEAFF,TGTGCCAGCAGCTTAGCCGGGGCTGAAGCTTTCTTT
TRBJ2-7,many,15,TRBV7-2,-,CASSLGGAGHYEQYF,TGTGCCAGCAGCTTAGGTGGGGCGGGACACTACGAGCAGTACTTC
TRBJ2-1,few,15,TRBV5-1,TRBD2,CASSNSGGAGNEQFF,TGCGCCAGCAGCAATAGCGGGGGGGCCGGGAATGAGCAGTTCTTC
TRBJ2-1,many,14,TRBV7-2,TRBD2,CASSLGLAGGEQFF,TGTGCCAGCAGCTTAGGTCTAGCGGGTGGTGAGCAGTTCTTC
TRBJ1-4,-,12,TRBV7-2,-,CASSPRNEKLFF,TGTGCCAGCAGCCCCAGAAATGAAAAACTGTTTTTT
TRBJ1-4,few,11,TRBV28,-,CASSFGEKLFF,TGTGCCAGCAGTTTCGGTGAAAAACTGTTTTTT
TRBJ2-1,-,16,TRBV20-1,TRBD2,CSAMYPAGVSYNEQFF,TGCAGTGCTATGTACCCAGCGGGAGTCTCCTACAATGAGCAGTTCTTC
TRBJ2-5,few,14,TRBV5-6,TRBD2,CASSRGGIQETQYF,TGTGCCAGCAGCCGCGGGGGGATTCAAGAGACCCAGTACTTC
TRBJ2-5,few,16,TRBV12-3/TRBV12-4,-,CASSLVLGQGEETQYF,TGTGCCAGCAGTTTAGTCTTGGGGCAGGGCGAAGAGACCCAGTACTTC
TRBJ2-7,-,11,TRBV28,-,CASRLDYEQYF,TGTGCCAGCAGACTGGACTACGAGCAGTACTTC
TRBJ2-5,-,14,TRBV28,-,CASSLVVGEKTQYF,TGTGCCAGCAGTTTAGTGGTGGGGGAGAAGACCCAGTACTTC
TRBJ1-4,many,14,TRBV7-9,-,CASSLWGTNEKLFF,TGTGCCAGCAGCCTCTGGGGGACTAATGAAAAACTGTTTTTT
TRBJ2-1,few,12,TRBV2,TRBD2,CASRREDNEQFF,TGTGCCAGCAGGCGGGAGGACAATGAGCAGTTCTTC
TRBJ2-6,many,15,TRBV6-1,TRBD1,CASSQDRAGANVLTF,TGTGCCAGCAGCCAAGACAGGGCTGGGGCCAACGTCCTGACTTTC
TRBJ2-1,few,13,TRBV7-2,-,CASSQSRVNEQFF,TGTGCCAGCAGCCAATCTCGCGTCAATGAGCAGTTCTTC
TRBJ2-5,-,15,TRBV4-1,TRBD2,CASSHAAGGLETQYF,TGCGCCAGCAGCCACGCAGCGGGGGGATTGGAGACCCAGTACTTC
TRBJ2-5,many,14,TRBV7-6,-,CASSLDPATKSQYF,TGTGCCAGCAGCTTAGATCCGGCTACGAAGTCCCAGTACTTC
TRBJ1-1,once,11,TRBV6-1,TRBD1,CASRTGAEAFF,TGTGCCAGCAGGACAGGGGCTGAAGCTTTCTTT
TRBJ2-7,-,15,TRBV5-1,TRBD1,CASSNGQVPAYEQYF,TGCGCCAGCAGCAACGGACAGGTACCCGCCTACGAGCAGTACTTC
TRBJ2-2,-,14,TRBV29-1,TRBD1,CSVVRQGYTGELFF,TGCAGCGTTGTTAGACAGGGTTATACCGGGGAGCTGTTTTTT
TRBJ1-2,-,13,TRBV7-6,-,CASSSQDLVGYTF,TGTGCCAGCAGCTCCCAGGACTTAGTTGGCTACACCTTC
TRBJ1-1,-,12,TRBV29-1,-,CSVGVWKTEAFF,TGCAGCGTGGGAGTTTGGAAGACTGAAGCTTTCTTT